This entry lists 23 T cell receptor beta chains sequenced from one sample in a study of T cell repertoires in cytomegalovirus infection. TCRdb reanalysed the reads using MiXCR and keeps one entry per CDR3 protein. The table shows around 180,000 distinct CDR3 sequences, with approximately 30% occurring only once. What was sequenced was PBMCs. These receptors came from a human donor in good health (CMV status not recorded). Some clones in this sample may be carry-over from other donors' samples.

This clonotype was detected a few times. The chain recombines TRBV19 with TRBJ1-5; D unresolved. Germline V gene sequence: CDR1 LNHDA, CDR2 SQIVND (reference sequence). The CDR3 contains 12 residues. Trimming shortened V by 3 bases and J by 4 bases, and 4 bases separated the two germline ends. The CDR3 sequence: CASSMENQPQHF. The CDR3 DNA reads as TGTGCCAGTAGTATGGAAAATCAGCCCCAGCATTTT. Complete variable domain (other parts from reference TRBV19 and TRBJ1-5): DGGITQSPKYLFRKEGQNVTLSCEQNLNHDAMYWYRQDPGQGLRLIYYSQIVNDFQKGDIAEGYSVSREKKESFPLTVTSAQKNPTAFYLCASSMENQPQHFGDGTRLSIL.

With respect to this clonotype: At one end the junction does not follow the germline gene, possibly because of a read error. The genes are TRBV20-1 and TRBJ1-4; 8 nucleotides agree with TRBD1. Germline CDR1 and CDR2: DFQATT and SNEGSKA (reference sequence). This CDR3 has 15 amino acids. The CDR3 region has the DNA TGCAGTGCTACCCCGGACAGGGCGTTTAATGAAAGACTGTTTTTT. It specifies CSATPDRAFNERLFF.

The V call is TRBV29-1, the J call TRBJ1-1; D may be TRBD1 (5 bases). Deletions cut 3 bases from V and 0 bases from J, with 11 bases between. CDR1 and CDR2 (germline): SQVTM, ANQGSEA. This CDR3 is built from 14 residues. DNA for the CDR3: TGCAGCGTTGACAGGGAAGGGGTGAACACTGAAGCTTTCTTT. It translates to CSVDREGVNTEAFF.

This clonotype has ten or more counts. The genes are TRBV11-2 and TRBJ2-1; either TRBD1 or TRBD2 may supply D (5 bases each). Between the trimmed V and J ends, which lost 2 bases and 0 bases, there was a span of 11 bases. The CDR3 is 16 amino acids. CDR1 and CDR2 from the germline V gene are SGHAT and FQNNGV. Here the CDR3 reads CASSLRRESSYNEQFF. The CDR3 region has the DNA TGTGCCAGCAGCTTACGCAGGGAGAGCTCCTACAATGAGCAGTTCTTC.

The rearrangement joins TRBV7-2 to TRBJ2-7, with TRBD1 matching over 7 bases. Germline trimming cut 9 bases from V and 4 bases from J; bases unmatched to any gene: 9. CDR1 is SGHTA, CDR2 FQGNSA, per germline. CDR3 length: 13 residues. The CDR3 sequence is CASSGTVTYEQYF. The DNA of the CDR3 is TGTGCCAGTTCCGGGACAGTTACTTACGAGCAGTACTTC.

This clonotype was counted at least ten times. CDR3 region: CASLRDRGDEQYF. The CDR3 DNA is TGTGCCAGCCTCCGGGACAGGGGCGACGAGCAGTACTTC. The chain couples TRBV2 to TRBJ2-7, with 10 bases that match TRBD1. The CDR3 contains 13 residues. V lost 8 bases and J lost 5; bases outside the gene matches: 6. Germline V gene lookup returns CDR1 SNHLY and CDR2 FYNNEI.

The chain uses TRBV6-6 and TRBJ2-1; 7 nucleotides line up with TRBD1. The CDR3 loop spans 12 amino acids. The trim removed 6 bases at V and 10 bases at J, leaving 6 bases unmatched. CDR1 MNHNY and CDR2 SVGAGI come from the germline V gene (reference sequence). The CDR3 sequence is CASSAGGREQFF. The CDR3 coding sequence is TGTGCCAGCAGCGCAGGGGGAAGGGAGCAGTTCTTC.

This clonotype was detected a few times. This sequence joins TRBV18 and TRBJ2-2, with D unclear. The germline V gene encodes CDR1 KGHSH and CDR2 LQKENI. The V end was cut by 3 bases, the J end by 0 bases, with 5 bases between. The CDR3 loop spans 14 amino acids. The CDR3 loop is CASSPAANTGELFF. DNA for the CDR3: TGTGCCAGCTCACCCGCAGCGAACACCGGGGAGCTGTTTTTT.

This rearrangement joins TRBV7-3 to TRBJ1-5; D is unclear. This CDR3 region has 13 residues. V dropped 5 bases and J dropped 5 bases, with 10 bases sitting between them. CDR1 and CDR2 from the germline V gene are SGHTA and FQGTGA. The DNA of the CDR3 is TGTGCCAGCAGCGCCTCGGAAGATCAGCCCCAGCATTTT. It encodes CASSASEDQPQHF.

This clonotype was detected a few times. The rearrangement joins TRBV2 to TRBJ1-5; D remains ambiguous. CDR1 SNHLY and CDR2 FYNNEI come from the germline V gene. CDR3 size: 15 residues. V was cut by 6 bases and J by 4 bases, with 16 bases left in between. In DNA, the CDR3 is TGTGCCAGCAGCCTTGACGGAAATTGGAATCAGCCCCAGCATTTT. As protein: CASSLDGNWNQPQHF.

The chain's CDR3 is CASSFSKTGIWGEQFF. For the CDR3, the DNA is TGCGCCAGCAGCTTCAGCAAGACAGGGATTTGGGGTGAGCAGTTCTTC. The rearrangement links TRBV5-1 to TRBJ2-1; 7 nucleotides align to TRBD1. This CDR3 is 16 amino acids long. V shed 2 bases, J shed 9 bases, and the junction held 14 bases outside the gene matches. Germline V CDR1 and CDR2: SGHRS, YFSETQ.

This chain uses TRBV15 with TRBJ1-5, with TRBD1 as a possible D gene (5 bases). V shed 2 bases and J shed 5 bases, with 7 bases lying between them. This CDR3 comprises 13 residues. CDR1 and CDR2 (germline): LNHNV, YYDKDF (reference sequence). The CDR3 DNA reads TGTGCCACCAGCAGACAGGGAGATCAGCCCCAGCATTTT. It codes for CATSRQGDQPQHF.

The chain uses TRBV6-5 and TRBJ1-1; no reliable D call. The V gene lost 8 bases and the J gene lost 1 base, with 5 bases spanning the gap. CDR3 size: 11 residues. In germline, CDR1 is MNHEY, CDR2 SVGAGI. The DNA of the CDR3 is TGTGCCAGCCTCGCGAACACTGAAGCTTTCTTT. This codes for CASLANTEAFF.

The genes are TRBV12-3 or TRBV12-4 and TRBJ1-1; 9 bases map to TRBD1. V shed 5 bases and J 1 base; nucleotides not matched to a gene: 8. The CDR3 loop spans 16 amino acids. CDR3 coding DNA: TGTGCCAGCAGTCCACAGGGGGCGATGGGGAACACTGAAGCTTTCTTT. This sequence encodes CASSPQGAMGNTEAFF.

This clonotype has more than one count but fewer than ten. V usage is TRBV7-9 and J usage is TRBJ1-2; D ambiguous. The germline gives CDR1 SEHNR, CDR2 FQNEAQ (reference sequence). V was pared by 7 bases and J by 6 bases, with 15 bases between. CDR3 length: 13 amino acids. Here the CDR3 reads CASTNAGKDGYTF. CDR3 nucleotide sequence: TGTGCCAGCACCAACGCGGGGAAGGATGGCTACACCTTC.

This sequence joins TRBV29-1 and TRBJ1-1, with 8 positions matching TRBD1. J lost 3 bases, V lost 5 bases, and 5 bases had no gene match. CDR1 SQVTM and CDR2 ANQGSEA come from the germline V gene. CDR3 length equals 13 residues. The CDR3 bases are TGCAGCGTTAGGACAGGGAGGGACACTGAAGCTTTCTTT. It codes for CSVRTGRDTEAFF.

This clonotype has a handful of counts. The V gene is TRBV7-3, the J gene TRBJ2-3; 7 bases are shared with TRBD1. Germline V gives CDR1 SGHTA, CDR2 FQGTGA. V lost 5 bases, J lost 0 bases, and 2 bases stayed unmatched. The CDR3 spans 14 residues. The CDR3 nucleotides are TGTGCCAGCAGCCAGGGGGAGAGCACAGATACGCAGTATTTT. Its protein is CASSQGESTDTQYF.

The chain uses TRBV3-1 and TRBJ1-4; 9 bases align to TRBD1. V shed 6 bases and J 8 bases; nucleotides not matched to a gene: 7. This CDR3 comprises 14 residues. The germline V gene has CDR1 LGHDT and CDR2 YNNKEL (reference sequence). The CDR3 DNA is TGTGCCAGCAGTCTACAGGGGGCTCGGGAAAAACTGTTTTTT. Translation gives CASSLQGAREKLFF.

In nucleotides, the CDR3 is TGTGCCAGCAGTGAAATCCGGGGCTTGGGCAATCAGCCCCAGCATTTT. It translates to CASSEIRGLGNQPQHF. The rearrangement joins TRBV2 to TRBJ1-5; TRBD1 might be the D (5 bases). V lost 2 bases, J lost 2 bases, and 13 bases lay in between. The CDR3 is 16 residues long. Germline V CDR1 and CDR2: SNHLY, FYNNEI.

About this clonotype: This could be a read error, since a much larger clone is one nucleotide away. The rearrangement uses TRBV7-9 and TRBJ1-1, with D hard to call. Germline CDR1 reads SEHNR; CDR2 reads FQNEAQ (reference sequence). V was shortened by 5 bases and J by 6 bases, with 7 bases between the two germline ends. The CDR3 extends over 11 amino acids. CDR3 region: CASSQGPEAFF. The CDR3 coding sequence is TGTGCCAGCAGCCAAGGCCCTGAAGCTTTCTTT.

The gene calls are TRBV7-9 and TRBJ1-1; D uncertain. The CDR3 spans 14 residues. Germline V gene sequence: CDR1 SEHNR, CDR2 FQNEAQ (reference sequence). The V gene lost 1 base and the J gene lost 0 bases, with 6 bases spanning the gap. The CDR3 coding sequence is TGTGCCAGCAGCTTAGATCCAGTGAACACTGAAGCTTTCTTT. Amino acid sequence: CASSLDPVNTEAFF.

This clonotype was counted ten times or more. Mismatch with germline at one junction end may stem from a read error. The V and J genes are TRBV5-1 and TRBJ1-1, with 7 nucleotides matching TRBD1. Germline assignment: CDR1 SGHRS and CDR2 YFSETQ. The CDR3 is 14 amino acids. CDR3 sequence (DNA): TGTGCCAGCAGCTTAGGGCAGGGGGGCACTGAAGCTTTCTTT. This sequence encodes CASSLGQGGTEAFF. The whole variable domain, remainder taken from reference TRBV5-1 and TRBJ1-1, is KAGVTQTPRYLIKTRGQQVTLSCSPISGHRSVSWYQQTPGQGLQFLFEYFSETQRNKGNFPGRFSGRQFSNSRSEMNVSTLELGDSALYLCASSLGQGGTEAFFGQGTRLTVV.

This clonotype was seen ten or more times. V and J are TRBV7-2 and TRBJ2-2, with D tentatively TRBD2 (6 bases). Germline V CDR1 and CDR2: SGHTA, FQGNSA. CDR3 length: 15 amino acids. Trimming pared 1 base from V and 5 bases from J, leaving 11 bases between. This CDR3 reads CASSLVTGVTGELFF. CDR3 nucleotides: TGTGCCAGCAGCTTAGTTACGGGGGTAACCGGGGAGCTGTTTTTT.